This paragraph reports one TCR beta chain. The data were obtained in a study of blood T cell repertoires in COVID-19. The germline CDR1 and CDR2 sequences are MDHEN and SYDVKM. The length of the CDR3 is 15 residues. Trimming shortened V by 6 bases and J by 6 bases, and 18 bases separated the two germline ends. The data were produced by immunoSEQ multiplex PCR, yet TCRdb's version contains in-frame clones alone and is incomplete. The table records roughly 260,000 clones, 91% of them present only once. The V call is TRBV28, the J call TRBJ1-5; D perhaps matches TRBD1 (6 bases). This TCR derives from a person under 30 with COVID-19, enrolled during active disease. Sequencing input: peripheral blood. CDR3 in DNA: TGTGCCAGCAGATGGACAGATGCCTTAACTCAGCCCCAGCATTTT. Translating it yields CASRWTDALTQPQHF. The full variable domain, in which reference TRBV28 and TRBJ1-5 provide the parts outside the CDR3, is DVKVTQSSRYLVKRTGEKVFLECVQDMDHENMFWYRQDPGLGLRLIYFSYDVKMKEKGDIPEGYSVSREKKERFSLILESASTNQTSMYLCASRWTDALTQPQHFGDGTRLSIL.